What follows describes a single T cell receptor beta chain. Looked up from germline, CDR1 is MDHEN and CDR2 is SYDVKM. The CDR3 contains 14 residues. J gave up 1 base and V 11 bases, and 8 bases lay outside the gene matches. The record originates from a study of blood T cell repertoires in COVID-19. Study summary: The United States, Italy and Spain supplied acute and convalescent COVID-19 samples. Sources were T cells, B-cell-depleted T cells, or PBMCs; the material itself was cDNA or gDNA.

Per the original methods: Quantification of nucleated cells was approximated via reference gene primer amplification. Repertoires were generated with immunoSEQ multiplex PCR, while TCRdb's copy carries only in-frame clones and drops some. For V, J and clone size, that table is used; D and trimming come from the DNA. Of roughly 51,000 clones in the sample, roughly nine tenths were seen once. Sequencing was carried out using peripheral blood. The chain combines TRBV28 with TRBJ2-7, with 10 bases aligning to TRBD2. The sequence derives from a woman in her sixties or seventies with active or convalescent COVID-19. The CDR3 region has the DNA TGTGCCTGCACCCTAGCGGGGGTGTCCTACGAGCAGTACTTC. It codes for CACTLAGVSYEQYF.